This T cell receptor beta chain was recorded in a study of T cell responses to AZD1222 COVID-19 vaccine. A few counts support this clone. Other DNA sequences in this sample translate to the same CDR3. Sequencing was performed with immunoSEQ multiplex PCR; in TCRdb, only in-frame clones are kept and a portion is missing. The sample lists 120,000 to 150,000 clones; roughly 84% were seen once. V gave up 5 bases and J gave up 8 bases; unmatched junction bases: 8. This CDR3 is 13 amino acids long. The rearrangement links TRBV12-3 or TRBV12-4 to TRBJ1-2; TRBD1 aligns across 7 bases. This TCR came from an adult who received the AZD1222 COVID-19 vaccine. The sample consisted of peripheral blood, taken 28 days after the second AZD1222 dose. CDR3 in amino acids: CASSRQGGGGYTF. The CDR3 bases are TGTGCCAGCAGTCGACAGGGAGGTGGCGGCTACACCTTC.